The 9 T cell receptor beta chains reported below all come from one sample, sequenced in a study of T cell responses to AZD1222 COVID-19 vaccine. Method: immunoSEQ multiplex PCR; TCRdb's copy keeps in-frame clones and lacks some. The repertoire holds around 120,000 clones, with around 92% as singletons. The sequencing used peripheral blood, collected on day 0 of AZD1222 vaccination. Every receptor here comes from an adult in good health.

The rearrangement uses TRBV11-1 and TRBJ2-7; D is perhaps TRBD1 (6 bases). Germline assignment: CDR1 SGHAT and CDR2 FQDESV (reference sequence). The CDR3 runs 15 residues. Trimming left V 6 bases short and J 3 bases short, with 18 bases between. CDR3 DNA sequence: TGTGCCAGCAGAGACCCCGTGGGCAGGGGCTACGAGCAGTACTTC. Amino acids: CASRDPVGRGYEQYF. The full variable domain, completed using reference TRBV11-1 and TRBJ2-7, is EAEVAQSPRYKITEKSQAVAFWCDPISGHATLYWYRQILGQGPELLVQFQDESVVDDSQLPKDRFSAERLKGVDSTLKIQPAELGDSAMYLCASRDPVGRGYEQYFGPGTRLTVT.

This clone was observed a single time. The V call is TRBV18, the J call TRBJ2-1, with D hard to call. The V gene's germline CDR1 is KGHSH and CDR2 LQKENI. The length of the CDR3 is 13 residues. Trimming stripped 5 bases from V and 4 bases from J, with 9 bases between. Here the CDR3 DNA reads TGTGCCAGCTCAAGGCTACAGTACAATGAGCAGTTCTTC. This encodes CASSRLQYNEQFF.

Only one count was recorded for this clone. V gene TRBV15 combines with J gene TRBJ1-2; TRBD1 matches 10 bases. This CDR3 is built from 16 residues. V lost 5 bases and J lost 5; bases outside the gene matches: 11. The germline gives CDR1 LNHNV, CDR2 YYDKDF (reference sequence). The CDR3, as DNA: TGTGCCACCAGCGGATTTAGGACAGGGGGAGAATATGGCTACACCTTC. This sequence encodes CATSGFRTGGEYGYTF.

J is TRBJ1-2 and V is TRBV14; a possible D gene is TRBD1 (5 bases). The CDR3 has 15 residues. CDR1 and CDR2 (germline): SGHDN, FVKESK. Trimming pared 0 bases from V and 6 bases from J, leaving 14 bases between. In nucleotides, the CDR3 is TGTGCCAGCAGCCAAGATCTCCGGGACTCAGATGGCTACACCTTC. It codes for CASSQDLRDSDGYTF.

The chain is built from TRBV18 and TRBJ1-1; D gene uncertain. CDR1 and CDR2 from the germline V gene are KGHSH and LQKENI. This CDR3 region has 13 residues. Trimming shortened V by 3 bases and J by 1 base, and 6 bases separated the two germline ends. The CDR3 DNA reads TGTGCCAGCTCACCCCTTGGGAACACTGAAGCTTTCTTT. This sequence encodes CASSPLGNTEAFF.

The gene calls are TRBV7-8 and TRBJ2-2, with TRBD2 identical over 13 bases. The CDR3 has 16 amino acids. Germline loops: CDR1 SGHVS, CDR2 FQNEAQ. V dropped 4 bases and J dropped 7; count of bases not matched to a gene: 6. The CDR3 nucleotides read TGTGCCAGCAGCTGGGGGACTAGCGGGAAACACGGGGAGCTGTTTTTT. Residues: CASSWGTSGKHGELFF.

The CDR3 loop is CASSASGIGGYTF. The CDR3, as DNA: TGTGCCAGCAGCGCTTCAGGGATAGGGGGCTACACCTTC. The chain uses TRBV6-5 and TRBJ1-2; TRBD1 might be the D (5 bases). The CDR3 is 13 residues long. The germline gives CDR1 MNHEY, CDR2 SVGAGI. The V gene lost 6 bases and the J gene lost 8 bases, with 16 bases spanning the gap.

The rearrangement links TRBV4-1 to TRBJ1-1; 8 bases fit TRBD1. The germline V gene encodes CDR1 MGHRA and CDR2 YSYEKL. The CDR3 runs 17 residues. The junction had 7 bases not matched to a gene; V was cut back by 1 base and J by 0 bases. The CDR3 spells CASSQAPKTGVNTEAFF. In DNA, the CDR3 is TGCGCCAGCAGCCAAGCCCCAAAGACAGGGGTGAACACTGAAGCTTTCTTT.

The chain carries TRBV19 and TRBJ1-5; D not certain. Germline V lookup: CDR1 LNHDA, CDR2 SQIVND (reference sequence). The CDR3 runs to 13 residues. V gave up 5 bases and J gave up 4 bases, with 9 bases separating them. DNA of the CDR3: TGTGCCAGTAGTCTGGGGAGTAATCAGCCCCAGCATTTT. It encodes CASSLGSNQPQHF.